The 25 T cell receptor beta chains given below trace back to one sample, sequenced in a study of blood T cell repertoires in COVID-19. The assay was immunoSEQ multiplex PCR, and TCRdb's table has in-frame clones only and misses some. The top ten clones hold 3% to 3.5% of a sample with a few hundred thousand clones, around 85% of them seen once. Sequencing was done on a sample of PBMCs or T cells enriched from blood (not recorded which). The receptors stem from a woman aged 45 to 65 in a cohort exposed to, infected with or recovered from COVID-19 (not recorded which).

This chain joins TRBV24-1 and TRBJ1-4, with D perhaps matching TRBD1 (5 bases). CDR1 is KGHDR, CDR2 SFDVKD, per germline. V was trimmed by 9 bases and J by 7 bases, leaving 20 bases between them. The CDR3 length is 15 residues. This CDR3 is CATPWTLKGVEKLFF. Written as DNA, the CDR3 is TGTGCCACCCCCTGGACACTCAAAGGGGTTGAAAAACTGTTTTTT.

This sequence joins TRBV9 and TRBJ1-5, with D possibly matching TRBD1 (6 bases). The V end was cut by 3 bases, the J end by 4 bases, with 11 bases between. Germline CDR1 and CDR2: SGDLS and YYNGEE. CDR3 length equals 14 residues. Here the CDR3 DNA reads TGTGCCAGCAGCGGGGGACAATTTAATCAGCCCCAGCATTTT. It specifies CASSGGQFNQPQHF.

J is TRBJ1-1 and V is TRBV5-4, with 11 bases matching TRBD1. Germline loops: CDR1 SGHNT, CDR2 YYREEE (reference sequence). The junction had 5 bases not matched to a gene; V was cut back by 4 bases and J by 0 bases. This CDR3 contains 16 residues. The CDR3 nucleotides are TGTGCCAGCAGCGCGGGACAGGGGGTACTGAACACTGAAGCTTTCTTT. The encoded protein is CASSAGQGVLNTEAFF.

In this sample, this clone turned up once. This chain joins TRBV7-8 and TRBJ1-5; 8 positions match TRBD1. CDR3 length: 13 residues. V lost 7 bases and J lost 6; bases outside the gene matches: 5. From germline, CDR1 is SGHVS and CDR2 FQNEAQ. DNA for the CDR3: TGTGCCAGCACCTTTGACAGGGGTCAGCCCCAGCATTTT. It encodes CASTFDRGQPQHF. The full variable domain, with the rest looked up from reference TRBV7-8 and TRBJ1-5, is GAGVSQSPRYKVAKRGQDVALRCDPISGHVSLFWYQQALGQGPEFLTYFQNEAQLDKSGLPSDRFFAERPEGSVSTLKIQRTQQEDSAVYLCASTFDRGQPQHFGDGTRLSIL.

V and J are TRBV28 and TRBJ2-2, with a possible D match to TRBD2 (5 bases). The germline V gene encodes CDR1 MDHEN and CDR2 SYDVKM. V dropped 2 bases and J dropped 0 bases, with 25 bases sitting between them. The CDR3 has 21 residues. CDR3 amino acids: CASSLLALFQLDVANTGELFF. The CDR3 bases are TGTGCCAGCAGTTTACTAGCTTTGTTTCAGTTGGATGTGGCGAACACCGGGGAGCTGTTTTTT.

The chain carries TRBV7-9 and TRBJ2-2; the D gene is possibly TRBD1 (6 bases). The V gene lost 3 bases and the J gene lost 6 bases, with 11 bases spanning the gap. The CDR3 is 14 residues long. Looked up from germline, CDR1 is SEHNR and CDR2 is FQNEAQ (reference sequence). In DNA form, the CDR3 reads TGTGCCAGCAGCTTGGGGGCCGGCTCCGGGGAGCTGTTTTTT. Translating it yields CASSLGAGSGELFF.

This sequence joins TRBV4-2 and TRBJ1-5; D perhaps matches TRBD1 (5 bases). Trimming removed 0 bases from V and 3 bases from J, with 9 bases in between. Per the germline V gene, CDR1 is LGHNA and CDR2 is YNFKEQ. The CDR3 consists of 15 residues. The CDR3 sequence is CASSQDKGNNQPQHF. The CDR3 nucleotides read TGTGCCAGCAGCCAAGATAAGGGGAACAATCAGCCCCAGCATTTT.

The V gene is TRBV11-2, the J gene TRBJ2-7, with 11 bases lining up with TRBD1. Germline values: CDR1 SGHAT, CDR2 FQNNGV. This CDR3 is 17 amino acids long. With V trimmed by 1 base and J by 2 bases, 7 bases remained unmatched. The CDR3 DNA reads as TGTGCCAGCAGCTTAGCTCATATGGGACAGGGGGCCTACGAGCAGTACTTC. This sequence encodes CASSLAHMGQGAYEQYF.

This chain uses TRBV5-1 with TRBJ1-6, with D perhaps TRBD1 (5 bases). The germline V gene encodes CDR1 SGHRS and CDR2 YFSETQ. The ends were cut back, 0 bases at V and 7 bases at J, with 11 bases in the middle. CDR3 length: 15 residues. This CDR3 is CASSLEAGENSPLHF. DNA of the CDR3: TGCGCCAGCAGCTTGGAGGCGGGGGAGAATTCACCCCTCCACTTT.

The chain is built from TRBV7-6 and TRBJ1-1, with 7 bases that match TRBD1. The CDR3 has 16 amino acids. CDR1 SGHVS and CDR2 FNYEAQ come from the germline V gene. Losses at the gene ends were 1 base for V and 1 base for J; bases not matched to a gene: 6. The CDR3 DNA reads as TGTGCCAGCAGCTTAGGCCCGTCAGGGGGGAACACTGAAGCTTTCTTT. Protein product: CASSLGPSGGNTEAFF.

This chain links TRBV6-2 or TRBV6-3 with TRBJ2-2; 10 nucleotides agree with TRBD2. V was clipped by 1 base and J by 5 bases; unmatched bases: 19. Germline V gives CDR1 MNHEY, CDR2 SVGEGT. This CDR3 spans 21 amino acids. The CDR3 here is CASSYWHRVLAGGWRTGELFF. CDR3 DNA: TGTGCCAGCAGTTACTGGCACCGGGTGTTAGCGGGGGGATGGAGGACCGGGGAGCTGTTTTTT.

The chain is built from TRBV29-1 and TRBJ1-2; the D is unclear. CDR3 length equals 19 residues. Germline V gene data show CDR1 as SQVTM and CDR2 as ANQGSEA. V was clipped by 2 bases and J by 4 bases, with 29 bases between them. The DNA of the CDR3 is TGCAGCGTTGAACTCCCTGGAGCGGGCGAGGGCGCCGAGGGCTATGGCTACACCTTC. Its protein is CSVELPGAGEGAEGYGYTF.

The V gene is TRBV6-2 or TRBV6-3, the J gene TRBJ2-3, with 7 bases fitting TRBD2. The CDR3 extends over 13 amino acids. The germline V gene has CDR1 MNHEY and CDR2 SVGEGT. The J segment lost 5 bases and the V segment lost 1 base, leaving 0 bases of the junction unmatched. Here the CDR3 DNA reads TGTGCCAGCAGTTACTGGGGGGGAGATACGCAGTATTTT. It codes for CASSYWGGDTQYF.

This clone was seen a few times. The CDR3 protein is CASSPSTGGLSGNTIYF. DNA of the CDR3: TGTGCCAGCAGTCCATCGACAGGGGGCCTCTCTGGAAACACCATATATTTT. The chain joins TRBV27 to TRBJ1-3; 10 bases align to TRBD1. The germline V gene has CDR1 MNHEY and CDR2 SMNVEV (reference sequence). V lost 5 bases, J lost 0 bases, and 7 bases stayed unmatched. This CDR3 is 17 amino acids long.

This clone was detected only a few times. The chain combines TRBV9 with TRBJ2-1; D is ambiguous. This CDR3 is 14 amino acids long. V lost 3 bases to trimming and J lost 7 bases, with 14 bases between them. Germline lookup yields CDR1 SGDLS and CDR2 YYNGEE. The CDR3 is CASSAGGITNEQFF. The CDR3 DNA sequence: TGTGCCAGCAGCGCAGGTGGAATTACGAATGAGCAGTTCTTC.

The rearrangement joins TRBV5-5 to TRBJ2-5; D is perhaps TRBD2 (6 bases). The V gene's germline CDR1 is SGHKS and CDR2 YYEKEE (reference sequence). Trimming removed 4 bases at V and 7 bases at J, with 17 bases between. This CDR3 is 14 amino acids long. The CDR3 nucleotides read TGTGCCAGCAGCACGGCCGGGAGTGGAGGGACCCAGTACTTC. Its protein is CASSTAGSGGTQYF.

The CDR3 sequence: CASSAGGQDHNEQFF. The CDR3 region has the DNA TGTGCCAGCAGTGCGGGGGGACAAGACCACAATGAGCAGTTCTTC. This sequence joins TRBV6-4 and TRBJ2-1; weak D call: TRBD2 (7 bases). V lost 4 bases to trimming and J lost 5 bases, with 15 bases between them. The CDR3 contains 15 residues. CDR1 is MRHNA, CDR2 SNTAGT, per germline.

The genes are TRBV20-1 and TRBJ2-7, with D tentatively TRBD1 (5 bases). This CDR3 has 11 amino acids. Germline-derived CDR1 and CDR2 are DFQATT and SNEGSKA (reference sequence). The CDR3 reads CSPAQGYEQYF. The CDR3 DNA follows: TGCAGCCCCGCTCAGGGCTACGAGCAGTACTTC.

This clone has a single count. The chain uses TRBV11-3 and TRBJ1-1; D possibly corresponds to TRBD1 (6 bases). The germline V gene has CDR1 SGHNT and CDR2 YENEEA. The V end was cut by 4 bases, the J end by 1 base, with 13 bases between. The CDR3 has 15 residues. In DNA, the CDR3 is TGTGCCAGCAGCTCCACCGGGACAACGAACACTGAAGCTTTCTTT. Translating gives CASSSTGTTNTEAFF.

The chain recombines TRBV9 with TRBJ1-3; TRBD1 agrees at 9 bases. CDR1 is SGDLS and CDR2 is YYNGEE in the germline V gene. V lost 4 bases, J lost 1 base, and 6 bases stayed unmatched. The CDR3 extends over 16 amino acids. CDR3 DNA sequence: TGTGCCAGCAGCATCTCTGGACAGGGGTCTGGAAACACCATATATTTT. Translated, it gives CASSISGQGSGNTIYF.

V gene TRBV28 combines with J gene TRBJ1-2; D gene ambiguous. The V end lost 1 base, the J end lost 7 bases, and 13 bases lay between the germline ends. CDR1 MDHEN and CDR2 SYDVKM come from the germline V gene. The CDR3 is made up of 14 amino acids. The CDR3 loop is CASSLLGAFSGYTF. The CDR3 DNA is TGTGCCAGCAGTTTATTGGGAGCCTTTAGTGGCTACACCTTC.

V and J are TRBV5-6 and TRBJ2-7, with 8 bases identical to TRBD1. In germline, CDR1 is SGHDT, CDR2 YYEEEE. V lost 5 bases, J lost 4 bases, and 8 bases stayed unmatched. The CDR3 loop spans 14 amino acids. In DNA, the CDR3 is TGTGCCAGCAGACAGAGGACAGGGAGTTACGAGCAGTACTTC. It specifies CASRQRTGSYEQYF.

This sequence joins TRBV3-1 (or the pseudogene TRBV3-2) and TRBJ2-1; 14 bases align to TRBD2. CDR1 and CDR2 from the germline V gene are LGHDT and YNNKEL (reference sequence). V lost 1 base and J lost 7; bases outside the gene matches: 12. CDR3 length equals 19 residues. CDR3 in amino acids: CASSQVPRTGLAGGNEQFF. CDR3 DNA: TGTGCCAGCAGCCAAGTACCCCGCACAGGACTAGCGGGGGGAAATGAGCAGTTCTTC.

This clone was picked up a small number of times. J is TRBJ2-3 and V is TRBV19; a weak D match, TRBD1 (6 bases). The V and J ends lost 3 bases and 3 bases respectively, with 10 bases between them. This CDR3 is built from 14 residues. Germline CDR1 reads LNHDA; CDR2 reads SQIVND (reference sequence). For the CDR3, the DNA is TGTGCCAGTAGTATGGCTGGACAGACAGATACGCAGTATTTT. It translates to CASSMAGQTDTQYF.

CDR3 region: CAGKQGRYGYTF. The CDR3 DNA sequence: TGTGCCGGAAAACAGGGACGCTATGGCTACACCTTC. The chain recombines TRBV30 with TRBJ1-2; D may be TRBD1 (6 bases). Germline loops: CDR1 GTSNPN, CDR2 SVGIG (reference sequence). The CDR3 runs to 12 residues. Trimming took 8 bases from V and 4 from J, leaving 14 bases between them.